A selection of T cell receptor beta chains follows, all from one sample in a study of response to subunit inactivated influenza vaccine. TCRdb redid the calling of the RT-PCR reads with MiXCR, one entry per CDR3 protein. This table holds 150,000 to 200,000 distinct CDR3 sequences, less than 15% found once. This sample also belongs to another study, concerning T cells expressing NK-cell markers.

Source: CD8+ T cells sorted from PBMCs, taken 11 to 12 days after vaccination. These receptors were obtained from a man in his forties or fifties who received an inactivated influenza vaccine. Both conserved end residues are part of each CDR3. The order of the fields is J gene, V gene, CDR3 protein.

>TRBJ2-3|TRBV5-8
CASSPGLADETDTQYF
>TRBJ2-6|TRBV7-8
CASSLARQGASSGANVLTF
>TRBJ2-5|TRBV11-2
CASSLRDGGGGYQETQYF
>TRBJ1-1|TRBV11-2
CASSFSQGGDTEAFF
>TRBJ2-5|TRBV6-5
CASGQETQYF
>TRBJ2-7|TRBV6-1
CASSHGVGSTYEQYF
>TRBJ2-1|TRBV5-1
CASSPTSGIGDEQFF
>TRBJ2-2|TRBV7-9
CASSGRDHPPGELFF
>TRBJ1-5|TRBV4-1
CASSQSGGTQPQHF
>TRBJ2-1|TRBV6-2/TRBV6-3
CASSYWTSGAPEQFF
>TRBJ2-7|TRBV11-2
CTSSLGQGVAYEQYF
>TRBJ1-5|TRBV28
CASSLLTVSSNQPQHF
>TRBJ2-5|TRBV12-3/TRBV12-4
CASGETGGQETQYF
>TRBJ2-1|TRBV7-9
CASSWGTGYNEQFF
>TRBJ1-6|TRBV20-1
CSARIYQGVDNSPLHF
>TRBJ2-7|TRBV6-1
CASGRTSGSIYEQYF
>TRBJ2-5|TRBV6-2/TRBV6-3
CASSYPAAGGQETQYF
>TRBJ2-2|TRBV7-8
CASSPGLSNTGELFF
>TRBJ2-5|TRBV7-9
CASSLVQGDWETQYF
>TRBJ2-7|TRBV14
CASSQRDGGSSYEQYF
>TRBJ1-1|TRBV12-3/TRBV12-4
CASSLDSLNTEAFF
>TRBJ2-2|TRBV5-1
CASSSTGRRAGELFF
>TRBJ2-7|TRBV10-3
CAISESWNFEQYF
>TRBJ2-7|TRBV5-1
CASSLTSANSYEQYF
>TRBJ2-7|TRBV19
CASSTHEVNEQYF
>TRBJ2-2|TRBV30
CAWSRDVGRTAGELFF
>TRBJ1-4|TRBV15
CATSRDQDRPDTTATNEKLFF
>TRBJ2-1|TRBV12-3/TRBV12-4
CASRTTVYEQFF
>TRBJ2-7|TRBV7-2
CASSLAISYEQYF
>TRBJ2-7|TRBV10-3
CAISETWTGGSYEQYF
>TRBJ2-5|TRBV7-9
CASSSYSKETQYF
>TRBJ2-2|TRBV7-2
CASTSYPQGELELFF
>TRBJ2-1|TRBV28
CASSQTSGRAYNEQFF
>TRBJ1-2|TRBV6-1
CASSETWGGYTF
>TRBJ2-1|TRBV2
CASSELGTSGRNEQFF
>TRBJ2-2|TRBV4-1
CASSRLAGVNTGELFF
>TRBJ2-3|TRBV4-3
CASSQIFRDTQYF
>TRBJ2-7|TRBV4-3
CASSLTTGGYEQYF
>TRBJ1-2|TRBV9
CASSVVSPPAGQQSTNYGYTF
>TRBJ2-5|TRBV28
CASRPAGGPGETQYF
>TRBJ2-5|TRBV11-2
CASSLEASIRGPEGDQYF
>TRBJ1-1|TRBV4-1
CASSQLGQASNTEAFF
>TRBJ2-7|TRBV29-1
CSVEGTGDYEQYF
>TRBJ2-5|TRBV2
CASTRLAGDGETQYF
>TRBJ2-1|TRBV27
CASSLGGLGGNEQFF
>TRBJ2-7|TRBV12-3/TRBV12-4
CASSLPGQGDEQYF
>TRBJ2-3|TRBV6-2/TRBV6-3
CASSYSPSGGRDTQYF
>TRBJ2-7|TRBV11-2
CASSLDSGRMGSSYEQYF
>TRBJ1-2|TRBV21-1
CASSNYTTSYGYTF
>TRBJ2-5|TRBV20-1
CSARVPVRGWWETQYF
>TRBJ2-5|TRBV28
CASSLSLAGTEETQYF
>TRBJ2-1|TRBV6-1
CASSEAARDEQFF
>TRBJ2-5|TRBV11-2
CASSPQGREETQYF
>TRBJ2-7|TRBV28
CASSLYGTAYEQYF
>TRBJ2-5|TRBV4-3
CASSSGLFEGTQYF